Below, 10 T cell receptor beta chains from the same sample are listed, as sequenced in a study of OX40 agonist ivuxolimab in advanced cancers. This table comes from immunoSEQ multiplex PCR, and its TCRdb copy is limited to in-frame clones, with some not included. The sample holds 55,000 to 60,000 clones; around four fifths are singletons and the top ten take under 3.5%. This specimen was CD4+ or CD8+ T cells sorted from blood, taken in a trial of the OX40 agonist ivuxolimab. These receptors originate from an adult with an advanced solid tumor such as melanoma, head and neck, liver or kidney cancer.

The chain recombines TRBV7-7 with TRBJ1-1; D unclear. Trimming shortened V by 4 bases and J by 4 bases, and 10 bases separated the two germline ends. Germline CDR1 and CDR2: SSHAT and FNYEAQ (reference sequence). This CDR3 has 13 amino acids. The CDR3 bases are TGTGCCAGCAGCTCTTCTAGGTCCACTGAAGCTTTCTTT. Amino acid sequence: CASSSSRSTEAFF.

This clone was seen only once. The gene calls are TRBV7-9 and TRBJ2-7, with 8 bases matching TRBD2. With V trimmed by 5 bases and J by 2 bases, 14 bases remained unmatched. This CDR3 is 17 amino acids long. Germline V CDR1 and CDR2: SEHNR, FQNEAQ (reference sequence). This CDR3 is CASSLVKGLVNTYEQYF. CDR3 coding DNA: TGTGCCAGCAGCCTAGTAAAGGGACTAGTTAACACCTACGAGCAGTACTTC.

This sequence joins TRBV29-1 and TRBJ2-6; D perhaps matches TRBD1 (6 bases). Germline loops: CDR1 SQVTM, CDR2 ANQGSEA. Trimming took off 0 bases at V and 0 bases at J, with 9 bases between the two ends. The CDR3 length is 16 residues. The CDR3 protein is CSVEDHRVSGANVLTF. In nucleotides, the CDR3 is TGCAGCGTTGAAGACCACAGGGTCTCTGGGGCCAACGTCCTGACTTTC.

The chain is built from TRBV4-1 and TRBJ1-4; unclear D gene. Trimming removed 1 base from V and 7 bases from J, with 4 bases in between. Germline CDR1 MGHRA, CDR2 YSYEKL. The CDR3 totals 12 residues. The chain's CDR3 is CASSQVVEKLFF. The CDR3 bases are TGCGCCAGCAGCCAAGTGGTTGAAAAACTGTTTTTT.

This chain connects TRBV11-2 to TRBJ1-4; D perhaps matches TRBD1 (5 bases). V was cut by 2 bases and J by 0 bases, with 10 bases left in between. The CDR3 contains 16 residues. Per the germline V gene, CDR1 is SGHAT and CDR2 is FQNNGV. The CDR3 loop is CASSLLGRTTNEKLFF. The CDR3 nucleotides are TGTGCCAGCAGCTTACTGGGACGAACAACTAATGAAAAACTGTTTTTT.

Concerning this clone itself: Distinct nucleotide sequences in the sample also encode this CDR3. The CDR3: CASSESETQYF. CDR3 DNA sequence: TGTGCCAGCAGTGAGTCCGAGACCCAGTACTTC. The chain recombines TRBV2 with TRBJ2-5; D is unresolved. Trimming cost V 3 bases and J 5 bases, with 4 bases left between them. The CDR3 spans 11 residues. Germline loops: CDR1 SNHLY, CDR2 FYNNEI.

V gene TRBV7-9 combines with J gene TRBJ2-1, with TRBD1 as a possible D gene (6 bases). There are 18 residues in the CDR3. The germline CDR1 and CDR2 sequences are SEHNR and FQNEAQ (reference sequence). V was trimmed by 4 bases and J by 1 base, leaving 20 bases between them. CDR3 DNA sequence: TGTGCCAGCAGCTCCGGGTCCCTACAGGGACGATCCTACAATGAGCAGTTCTTC. Its translation is CASSSGSLQGRSYNEQFF.

The rearrangement links TRBV10-3 to TRBJ1-6; 11 positions match TRBD1. The V and J ends lost 6 bases and 5 bases, in that order; junction bases with no gene match: 9. Germline V gene data show CDR1 as ENHRY and CDR2 as SYGVKD. CDR3 length equals 17 residues. The DNA of the CDR3 is TGTGCCATCAGCTCCCAGGGGACAGGGGGAAATAATTCACCCCTCCACTTT. Its translation: CAISSQGTGGNNSPLHF.

The chain carries TRBV14 and TRBJ2-2; no definite D call. The CDR3 sequence is 12 residues long. CDR1 is SGHDN and CDR2 is FVKESK in the germline V gene. V was trimmed by 3 bases and J by 5 bases, leaving 4 bases between them. The CDR3, as DNA: TGTGCCAGCAGCCAGTATACCGGGGAGCTGTTTTTT. Translation gives CASSQYTGELFF.

The chain couples TRBV4-1 to TRBJ1-3; TRBD1 matches at 10 bases. The V and J ends lost 2 bases and 2 bases, in that order; junction bases with no gene match: 3. Germline V gene sequence: CDR1 MGHRA, CDR2 YSYEKL. This CDR3 comprises 16 residues. The CDR3 sequence: CASSQTGTGAGNTIYF. DNA for the CDR3: TGCGCCAGCAGCCAAACGGGGACAGGGGCTGGAAACACCATATATTTT.